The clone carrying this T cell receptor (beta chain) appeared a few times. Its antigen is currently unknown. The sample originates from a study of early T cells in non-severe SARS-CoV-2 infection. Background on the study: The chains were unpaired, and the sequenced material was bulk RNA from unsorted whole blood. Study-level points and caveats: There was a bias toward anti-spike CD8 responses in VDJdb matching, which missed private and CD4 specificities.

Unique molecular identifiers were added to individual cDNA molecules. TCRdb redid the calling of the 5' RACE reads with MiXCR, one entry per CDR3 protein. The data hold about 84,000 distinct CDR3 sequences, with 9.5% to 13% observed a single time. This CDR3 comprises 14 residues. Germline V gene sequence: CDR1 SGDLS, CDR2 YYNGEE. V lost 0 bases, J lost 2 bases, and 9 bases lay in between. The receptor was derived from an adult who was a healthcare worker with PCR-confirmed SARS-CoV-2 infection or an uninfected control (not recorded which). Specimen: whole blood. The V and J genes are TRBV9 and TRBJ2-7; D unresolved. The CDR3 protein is CASSVATEPYEQYF. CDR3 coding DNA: TGTGCCAGCAGCGTAGCCACAGAGCCCTACGAGCAGTACTTC.